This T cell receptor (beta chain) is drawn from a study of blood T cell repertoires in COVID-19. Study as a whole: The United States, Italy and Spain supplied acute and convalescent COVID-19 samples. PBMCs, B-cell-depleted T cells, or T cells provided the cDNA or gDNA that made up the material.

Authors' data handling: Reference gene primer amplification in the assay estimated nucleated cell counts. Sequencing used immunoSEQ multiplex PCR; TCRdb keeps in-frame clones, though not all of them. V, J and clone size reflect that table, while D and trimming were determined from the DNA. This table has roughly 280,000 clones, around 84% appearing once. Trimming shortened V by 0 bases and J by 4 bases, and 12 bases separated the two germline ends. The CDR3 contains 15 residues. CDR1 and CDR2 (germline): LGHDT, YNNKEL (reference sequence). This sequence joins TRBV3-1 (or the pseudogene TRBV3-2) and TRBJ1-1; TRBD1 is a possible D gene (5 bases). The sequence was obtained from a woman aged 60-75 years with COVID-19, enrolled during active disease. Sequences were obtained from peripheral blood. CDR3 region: CASSQEGRGGTEAFF. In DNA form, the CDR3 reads TGTGCCAGCAGCCAAGAAGGCCGGGGGGGCACTGAAGCTTTCTTT.